These T cell receptor beta chains were read from a single sample in a study of blood T cell repertoires in COVID-19. Some clones are missing from TCRdb's copy, which holds only in-frame ones; the method was immunoSEQ multiplex PCR. The table lists approximately 500,000 clones, around nine tenths of them singletons. The sequenced sample was peripheral blood. The receptors derive from a woman in her forties or fifties with COVID-19, enrolled during active disease. CDR3s include the opening cysteine and the closing phenylalanine or tryptophan. Each record gives: D gene, clone size, CDR3 length, V gene, J gene, CDR3 DNA, CDR3 protein. A D gene is named only where the DNA matches it firmly. Rows may omit the clone size; those that give it use once, few, many or a size class.

>.|.|13|TRBV11-1|TRBJ1-1
TGTGCCAGCAGCCTCGACACTAACACTGAAGCTTTCTTT
CASSLDTNTEAFF
>.|.|13|TRBV11-3|TRBJ2-7
TGTGCCAGCAGCTTAGGCAGGGACTACGAGCAGTACTTC
CASSLGRDYEQYF
>TRBD1|once|15|TRBV28|TRBJ2-1
TGTGCCAGCAGTATGGGGGGCAGGGGGCCGAATGAGCAGTTCTTC
CASSMGGRGPNEQFF
>.|once|16|TRBV27|TRBJ2-3
TGTGCCAGCAGTTTATATGTCCGGGGGGCCACAGATACGCAGTATTTT
CASSLYVRGATDTQYF
>.|.|14|TRBV7-9|TRBJ1-4
TGTGCCAGCAGCTCAGACAGGTATTCTGGAAAACTGTTTTTT
CASSSDRYSGKLFF
>.|.|15|TRBV3-1/TRBV3-2|TRBJ1-2
TGTGCCAGCAGCCAAGAAGCCGGGGAAAACTATGGCTACACCTTC
CASSQEAGENYGYTF
>TRBD1|.|15|TRBV5-1|TRBJ2-7
TGCGCCAGCAGCTACCTACAGGGGATGCCCTACGAGCAGTACTTC
CASSYLQGMPYEQYF
>.|.|13|TRBV27|TRBJ1-3
TGTGCCAGCAGTTTTCGGCGGGGAAACACCATATATTTT
CASSFRRGNTIYF
>TRBD1|.|14|TRBV6-5|TRBJ1-2
TGTGCCAGCAGGCTGACGGACAGGGGAAGCGGCTACACCTTC
CASRLTDRGSGYTF
>.|once|16|TRBV5-1|TRBJ1-4
TGCGCCAGCAGCCCGGCGGGGGGCGCAACTAATGAAAAACTGTTTTTT
CASSPAGGATNEKLFF
>.|.|13|TRBV5-4|TRBJ1-4
TGTGCCAGCAGCTTGTACAGGGACGAAAAACTGTTTTTT
CASSLYRDEKLFF
>.|few|13|TRBV18|TRBJ1-1
TGTGCCAGCTCACCGCGACAGGTCGCTGAAGCTTTCTTT
CASSPRQVAEAFF
>.|.|14|TRBV6-5|TRBJ1-5
TGTGCCAGCAGGACAGGAGGATCAAATCAGCCCCAGCATTTT
CASRTGGSNQPQHF
>TRBD1|.|15|TRBV15|TRBJ2-2
TGTGCCACCAGCATCGGGACAGGGGGACCCGGGGAGCTGTTTTTT
CATSIGTGGPGELFF
>.|.|13|TRBV7-3|TRBJ2-1
TGTGCCAGCAGCTTGGGCAGTTACAATGAGCAGTTCTTC
CASSLGSYNEQFF
>.|once|13|TRBV6-5|TRBJ1-6
TGTGCCAGCAGCCGCGCGGGGGATTCACCCCTCCACTTT
CASSRAGDSPLHF
>.|once|12|TRBV12-3/TRBV12-4|TRBJ1-2
TGTGCCAGCAGTATCGGACAGTATGGCTACACCTTC
CASSIGQYGYTF
>TRBD1|.|15|TRBV3-1/TRBV3-2|TRBJ2-7
TGTGCCAGCAGCCTAACGGGACAGGCATGGGTCGAGCAGTACTTC
CASSLTGQAWVEQYF
>TRBD1|.|14|TRBV29-1|TRBJ2-7
TGCAGCGTTGAGGCCGGGACAGGGGGCCACGAGCAGTACTTC
CSVEAGTGGHEQYF
>TRBD1|.|18|TRBV2|TRBJ2-3
TGTGCCAGCAGTGCCCGGGACAGGGTTTCTAGCGGCACAGATACGCAGTATTTT
CASSARDRVSSGTDTQYF
>.|few|13|TRBV6-6|TRBJ1-1
TGTGCCAGCAGTTACTCAGCGAACACTGAAGCTTTCTTT
CASSYSANTEAFF
>.|.|13|TRBV5-1|TRBJ2-3
TGCGCCAGCAGCTTCCAGGGGCCAGATACGCAGTATTTT
CASSFQGPDTQYF
>TRBD2|.|14|TRBV30|TRBJ2-3
TGTGCCTGGACTAGCGGTATAAGCACAGATACGCAGTATTTT
CAWTSGISTDTQYF
>.|.|17|TRBV18|TRBJ2-2
TGTGCCAGCTCACCACCTCGAGGAGGAACGAACACCGGGGAGCTGTTTTTT
CASSPPRGGTNTGELFF
>.|.|11|TRBV30|TRBJ1-1
TGTGCCTGGAGTGGTGTGAGCGGGGCTTTCTTT
CAWSGVSGAFF
>.|.|16|TRBV24-1|TRBJ2-1
TGTGCCACCAGTGATTCCGACTCGGGGGCCTACAATGAGCAGTTCTTC
CATSDSDSGAYNEQFF
>.|.|14|TRBV9|TRBJ1-3
TGTGCCAGCAGCGTAGCTACGGGGGGAAACACCATATATTTT
CASSVATGGNTIYF
>.|once|14|TRBV24-1|TRBJ1-2
TGTGCCACCAGTGACAATAACGACTTCTATGGCTACACCTTC
CATSDNNDFYGYTF
>.|.|14|TRBV2|TRBJ1-5
TGTGCCAGCAGTGAACCTGGGGGGGATCAGCCCCAGCATTTT
CASSEPGGDQPQHF
>TRBD1|.|15|TRBV28|TRBJ1-2
TGTGCCAGCCTCCCCCCAGGGGGCAGGTACTATGGCTACACCTTC
CASLPPGGRYYGYTF
>.|.|15|TRBV6-1|TRBJ1-2
TGTGCCAGCAGTGAAGCGGACGGGGGATTTTACGGCTACGCCTTC
CASSEADGGFYGYAF
>TRBD1|.|15|TRBV24-1|TRBJ2-1
TGTGCCACCAGTGATGGGGACAGGGGTTTCTACGAGCAGTTCTTC
CATSDGDRGFYEQFF
>.|.|14|TRBV5-1|TRBJ2-7
TGCGCCAGCAGCTTGGGACAGTCAGACTACGAGCAGTACTTC
CASSLGQSDYEQYF
>.|.|14|TRBV7-9|TRBJ1-1
TGTGCCAGCAGCTTACGCCAGGGGAACACTGAAGCTTTCTTT
CASSLRQGNTEAFF
>.|.|13|TRBV5-1|TRBJ1-1
TGCGCCAGCAGCATGGACAGCCACCCAGAAGCTTTCTTT
CASSMDSHPEAFF
>.|once|14|TRBV4-1|TRBJ1-2
TGCGCCAGCAGGGAACCTGGGAGAGTTGATGGCTACACCTTC
CASREPGRVDGYTF
>.|.|14|TRBV5-6|TRBJ1-4
TGTGCCAGCAGCCAAACAACAACTAATGAAAAACTGTTTTTT
CASSQTTTNEKLFF
>.|.|16|TRBV10-3|TRBJ2-6
TGTGCCATCAGTGACGGACTTCGCTCTGGGGCCAACGTCCTGACTTTC
CAISDGLRSGANVLTF
>.|.|13|TRBV6-4|TRBJ1-1
TGTGCCAGCAGTCAGTTGCAGAACACTGAAGCTTTCTTT
CASSQLQNTEAFF
>.|.|12|TRBV30|TRBJ1-6
TGTGCCTGGTCCCAAGGGGCAGGAACCCTCCACTTT
CAWSQGAGTLHF
>.|.|15|TRBV2|TRBJ2-2
TGTGCCAGCAGTGAAGTATATAGCCCAGCCGGGGAGCTGTTTTTT
CASSEVYSPAGELFF
>.|.|16|TRBV2|TRBJ2-3
TGTGCCAGCAGTGAATTGGACACCCAATGGACAGATACGCAGTATTTT
CASSELDTQWTDTQYF
>.|.|13|TRBV9|TRBJ1-1
TGTGCCAGCAGCGTAGGGACGACAGCTGAAGCTTTCTTT
CASSVGTTAEAFF
>.|.|15|TRBV19|TRBJ1-5
TGTGCCAGTAGTATAGATCTCCGGAGCAATCAGCCCCAGCATTTT
CASSIDLRSNQPQHF
>.|.|14|TRBV18|TRBJ1-2
TGTGCCAGCTCACCAGAGGTGATGGGAGTAGGCTACACCTTC
CASSPEVMGVGYTF